This passage covers 25 T cell receptor beta chains from one sample sequenced in a study of blood T cell repertoires in COVID-19. Method: immunoSEQ multiplex PCR; TCRdb's copy keeps in-frame clones and lacks some. The sample has some 200,000 clones, 80% to 90% seen once. Input material: peripheral blood. The receptors derive from a human donor in a cohort sampled during active COVID-19.

The rearrangement links TRBV27 to TRBJ1-6; D perhaps matches TRBD1 (6 bases). CDR3 length: 14 residues. V shed 3 bases and J shed 7 bases, with 10 bases lying between them. Germline V gene sequence: CDR1 MNHEY, CDR2 SMNVEV (reference sequence). The CDR3 region is CASSFDRLNSPLHF. The CDR3 coding sequence is TGTGCCAGCAGTTTTGACAGGTTGAATTCACCCCTCCACTTT.

This chain joins TRBV3-1 (or the pseudogene TRBV3-2) and TRBJ1-2; 9 nucleotides line up with TRBD1. Germline V CDR1 and CDR2: LGHDT, YNNKEL (reference sequence). The V and J ends lost 3 bases and 7 bases, in that order; junction bases with no gene match: 9. This CDR3 is built from 15 residues. The CDR3 DNA is TGTGCCAGCAGCCAGGGAAGGGACAGGGAACGTGGCTACACCTTC. Its translation: CASSQGRDRERGYTF.

V usage is TRBV7-8 and J usage is TRBJ2-7, with TRBD2 identical over 10 bases. V trimming: 4 bases; J trimming: 5 bases; junction bases outside the gene matches: 8. The CDR3 has 15 residues. Looked up from germline, CDR1 is SGHVS and CDR2 is FQNEAQ. CDR3 DNA: TGTGCCAGCAGCTCAGGAGCGGGAGGGCCCAACGAGCAGTACTTC. It codes for CASSSGAGGPNEQYF.

This clone was found once. The rearrangement joins TRBV18 to TRBJ1-2; the D gene is possibly TRBD1 (6 bases). This CDR3 is built from 15 residues. Germline assignment: CDR1 KGHSH and CDR2 LQKENI. Trimming left V 2 bases short and J 6 bases short, with 16 bases between. The CDR3 nucleotides read TGTGCCAGCTCACCAAGACAGGATCAGTCGAATGGCTACACCTTC. Translated, it gives CASSPRQDQSNGYTF.

This sequence joins TRBV21-1 and TRBJ2-3; the DNA was not compared with TRBD1, the D call given in the table. TRBV21-1 is a pseudogene locus. The CDR3 has 21 residues. The CDR3 is CASSKWFKVGQGVTSTDTQYF. CDR3 sequence (DNA): TGTGCCAGCAGCAAATGGTTTAAGGTGGGACAGGGGGTTACTAGCACAGATACGCAGTATTTT.

J is TRBJ1-2 and V is TRBV5-6, with 9 bases that match TRBD1. Per germline, CDR1 SGHDT and CDR2 YYEEEE. The CDR3 runs 14 residues. V lost 3 bases, J lost 4 bases, and 4 bases stayed unmatched. CDR3 sequence reads: CASSSDRGVYGYTF. DNA for the CDR3: TGTGCCAGCAGCTCGGACAGGGGCGTCTATGGCTACACCTTC.

The chain recombines TRBV30 with TRBJ2-2; D is uncertain. The V gene's germline CDR1 is GTSNPN and CDR2 SVGIG (reference sequence). The ends were cut back, 0 bases at V and 3 bases at J, with 5 bases in the middle. The CDR3 totals 13 residues. CDR3 sequence: CAWSVLYTGELFF. The CDR3 DNA sequence: TGTGCCTGGAGTGTTCTTTACACCGGGGAGCTGTTTTTT.

This clone was observed a handful of times. V and J are TRBV10-3 and TRBJ2-2; 7 bases line up with TRBD2. The germline CDR1 and CDR2 sequences are ENHRY and SYGVKD. The CDR3 consists of 18 residues. After removal of 6 bases from V and 3 bases from J, the junction contained 16 bases not matched to a gene. The CDR3 DNA follows: TGTGCCATCAGAGAACAGGAGCGGGATATTTGGGACACCGGGGAGCTGTTTTTT. Its translation: CAIREQERDIWDTGELFF.

This sequence joins TRBV6-5 and TRBJ1-3, with D maybe TRBD1 (6 bases). From germline, CDR1 is MNHEY and CDR2 SVGAGI. The CDR3 has 16 amino acids. Trimming left V 3 bases short and J 4 bases short, with 16 bases between. CDR3 residues: CASSYQGPSSGNTIYF. CDR3 sequence (DNA): TGTGCCAGCAGTTATCAGGGGCCCTCGTCCGGAAACACCATATATTTT.

V is TRBV5-1 and J is TRBJ1-1; 10 bases align to TRBD1. CDR1 is SGHRS and CDR2 is YFSETQ in the germline V gene. Trimming cost V 3 bases and J 4 bases; bases outside gene matches: 6. The CDR3 totals 15 residues. CDR3: CASSWTGGKVTEAFF. The CDR3 DNA sequence: TGCGCCAGCAGCTGGACAGGGGGGAAGGTCACTGAAGCTTTCTTT.

In DNA form, the CDR3 reads TGTGCCAGCAGCTTCGGAGACGGCCCCTACGAGCAGTACTTC. Translation gives CASSFGDGPYEQYF. V and J are TRBV5-4 and TRBJ2-7; no clear D gene. In germline, CDR1 is SGHNT, CDR2 YYREEE (reference sequence). V shed 2 bases and J shed 2 bases, with 11 bases lying between them. The CDR3 contains 14 residues.

The chain couples TRBV19 to TRBJ1-2, with 7 bases matching TRBD1. CDR1 is LNHDA, CDR2 SQIVND, per germline (reference sequence). This CDR3 contains 16 residues. Trimming cost V 4 bases and J 5 bases; bases outside gene matches: 13. CDR3 in DNA: TGTGCCAGTAGTAAGACCATACAGGGGTTCCATTATGGCTACACCTTC. Translating it yields CASSKTIQGFHYGYTF.

V is TRBV7-9 and J is TRBJ2-7, with 12 bases aligning to TRBD2. The CDR3 covers 15 residues. Germline CDR1 and CDR2: SEHNR and FQNEAQ (reference sequence). The V and J ends lost 4 bases and 2 bases, in that order; junction bases with no gene match: 3. DNA of the CDR3: TGTGCCAGCAGCTCGGGACTAGCGGGCCCCTACGAGCAGTACTTC. This encodes CASSSGLAGPYEQYF. The full variable domain, completed using reference TRBV7-9 and TRBJ2-7, is DTGVSQNPRHKITKRGQNVTFRCDPISEHNRLYWYRQTLGQGPEFLTYFQNEAQLEKSRLLSDRFSAERPKGSFSTLEIQRTEQGDSAMYLCASSSGLAGPYEQYFGPGTRLTVT.

The genes are TRBV29-1 and TRBJ2-3; 7 bases are a match to TRBD2. Unmatched junction bases numbered 5, after V lost 3 bases and J lost 5 bases. Germline V gives CDR1 SQVTM, CDR2 ANQGSEA. The CDR3 has 13 amino acids. The CDR3 is CSVDAGAVDTQYF. As DNA, the CDR3 is TGCAGCGTTGACGCGGGAGCTGTAGATACGCAGTATTTT.

The chain is built from TRBV18 and TRBJ1-5; D not certain. This CDR3 contains 15 residues. The germline CDR1 and CDR2 sequences are KGHSH and LQKENI. Trimming stripped 2 bases from V and 9 bases from J, with 17 bases between. CDR3 sequence reads: CASSPVFSLSGPQHF. CDR3 sequence (DNA): TGTGCCAGCTCACCAGTATTCTCTCTCTCAGGGCCCCAGCATTTT.

The chain employs TRBV6-5 and TRBJ1-5; 8 bases are shared with TRBD1. The germline gives CDR1 MNHEY, CDR2 SVGAGI. The CDR3 length is 15 residues. Germline trimming cut 6 bases from V and 1 base from J; bases unmatched to any gene: 5. CDR3 DNA sequence: TGTGCCAGCAGGAAACAGGGGGGGAGCAATCAGCCCCAGCATTTT. It yields the protein CASRKQGGSNQPQHF.

V gene TRBV2 combines with J gene TRBJ2-2; TRBD2 matches 8 bases. There are 15 residues in the CDR3. Germline V gene sequence: CDR1 SNHLY, CDR2 FYNNEI. Unmatched junction bases numbered 9, after V lost 5 bases and J lost 7 bases. The CDR3 protein is CASSPSGGVYGELFF. The DNA of the CDR3 is TGTGCCAGCAGTCCCAGCGGGGGCGTCTACGGGGAGCTGTTTTTT.

This clone has ten or more counts. This chain uses TRBV4-1 with TRBJ1-2; 7 bases line up with TRBD1. Trimming removed 0 bases from V and 4 bases from J; junction bases left unmatched: 11. Germline V gene data show CDR1 as MGHRA and CDR2 as YSYEKL. The length of the CDR3 is 17 residues. The chain's CDR3 is CASSQDRGAQGSYGYTF. The CDR3 region has the DNA TGCGCCAGCAGCCAAGATCGAGGGGCACAGGGGTCCTATGGCTACACCTTC.

Only one count was recorded for this clone. The J gene is TRBJ2-5, the V gene TRBV30, with TRBD2 matching 11 bases. Germline CDR1 reads GTSNPN; CDR2 reads SVGIG (reference sequence). This CDR3 spans 15 amino acids. After removal of 1 base from V and 5 bases from J, the junction contained 6 bases not matched to a gene. The DNA for the CDR3 is TGTGCCTGGAGTGCCCTAGCGGGAGGTTGGGAGACCCAGTACTTC. It yields the protein CAWSALAGGWETQYF.

V gene TRBV27 combines with J gene TRBJ2-3; 10 bases agree with TRBD2. Per the germline V gene, CDR1 is MNHEY and CDR2 is SMNVEV (reference sequence). J was trimmed by 5 bases and V by 3 bases; bases with no gene match: 8. The CDR3 has 16 residues. The CDR3 DNA reads as TGTGCCAGCAGTTTCGAAACTAGCGGGAAAGGAGATACGCAGTATTTT. Translation: CASSFETSGKGDTQYF.

CDR3 region: CASSLTGGTNEKLFF. DNA for the CDR3: TGTGCCAGCAGCTTAACAGGGGGCACTAATGAAAAACTGTTTTTT. This rearrangement joins TRBV7-2 to TRBJ1-4, with 9 bases fitting TRBD1. Germline V gives CDR1 SGHTA, CDR2 FQGNSA. CDR3 length: 15 amino acids. The J segment lost 2 bases and the V segment lost 2 bases, leaving 0 bases of the junction unmatched.

V is TRBV28 and J is TRBJ2-7; the D gene is possibly TRBD1 (6 bases). The germline gives CDR1 MDHEN, CDR2 SYDVKM. Trimming took 7 bases from V and 2 from J, leaving 15 bases between them. The CDR3 has 14 amino acids. CDR3 coding DNA: TGTGCCAGCAAGCCCTGGGACACCGCCTACGAGCAGTACTTC. Protein sequence: CASKPWDTAYEQYF. Full variable domain (remainder filled in from reference TRBV28 and TRBJ2-7): DVKVTQSSRYLVKRTGEKVFLECVQDMDHENMFWYRQDPGLGLRLIYFSYDVKMKEKGDIPEGYSVSREKKERFSLILESASTNQTSMYLCASKPWDTAYEQYFGPGTRLTVT.

This clone has more than one count but fewer than ten. The chain employs TRBV7-9 and TRBJ2-1, with 9 bases lining up with TRBD1. This CDR3 has 17 amino acids. Trimming at V came to 5 bases and at J to 5 bases, leaving 13 bases not matched to a gene. The germline CDR1 and CDR2 sequences are SEHNR and FQNEAQ (reference sequence). The CDR3, as DNA: TGTGCCAGCAGCGTCGGATCCGGGACAGGGATAAACAATGAGCAGTTCTTC. Amino acid sequence: CASSVGSGTGINNEQFF.

CDR3 sequence reads: CATSSPPAGGTYF. The CDR3 DNA reads TGTGCCACCAGCAGCCCTCCTGCCGGGGGAACGTATTTT. V gene TRBV15 combines with J gene TRBJ2-3; D is perhaps TRBD2 (6 bases). The germline V and J ends were trimmed by 3 bases and 14 bases, with 18 bases remaining between them. The CDR3 has 13 amino acids. Germline values: CDR1 LNHNV, CDR2 YYDKDF (reference sequence).

The chain uses TRBV4-2 and TRBJ2-7; 9 bases match TRBD2. V was pared by 5 bases and J by 3 bases, with 11 bases of the junction left unmatched. The CDR3 is 16 residues long. Germline CDR1 reads LGHNA; CDR2 reads YNFKEQ. This CDR3 is CASSRELAGNVYEQYF. In nucleotides, the CDR3 is TGTGCCAGCAGCAGGGAGCTAGCGGGGAATGTCTACGAGCAGTACTTC.